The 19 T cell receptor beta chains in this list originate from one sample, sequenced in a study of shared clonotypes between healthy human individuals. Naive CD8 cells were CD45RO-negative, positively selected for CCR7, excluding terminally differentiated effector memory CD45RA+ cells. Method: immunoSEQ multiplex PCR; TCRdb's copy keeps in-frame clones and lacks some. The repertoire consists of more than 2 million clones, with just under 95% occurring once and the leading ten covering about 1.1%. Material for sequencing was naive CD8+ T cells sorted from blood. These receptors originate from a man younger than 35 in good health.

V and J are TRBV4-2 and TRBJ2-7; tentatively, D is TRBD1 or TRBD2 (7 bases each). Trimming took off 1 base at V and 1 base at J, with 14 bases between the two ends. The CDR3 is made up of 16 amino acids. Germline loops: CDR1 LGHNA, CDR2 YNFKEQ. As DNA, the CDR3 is TGTGCCAGCAGCCAAGGGGAGGGACAGAGTTCCTACGAGCAGTACTTC. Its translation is CASSQGEGQSSYEQYF.

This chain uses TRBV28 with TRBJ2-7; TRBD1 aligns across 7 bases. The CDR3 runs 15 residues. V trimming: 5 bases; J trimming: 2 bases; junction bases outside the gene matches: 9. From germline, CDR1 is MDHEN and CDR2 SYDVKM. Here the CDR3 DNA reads TGTGCCAGCAGTGACCCCGGACAGGCGGCCTACGAGCAGTACTTC. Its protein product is CASSDPGQAAYEQYF. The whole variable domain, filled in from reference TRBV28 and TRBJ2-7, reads DVKVTQSSRYLVKRTGEKVFLECVQDMDHENMFWYRQDPGLGLRLIYFSYDVKMKEKGDIPEGYSVSREKKERFSLILESASTNQTSMYLCASSDPGQAAYEQYFGPGTRLTVT.

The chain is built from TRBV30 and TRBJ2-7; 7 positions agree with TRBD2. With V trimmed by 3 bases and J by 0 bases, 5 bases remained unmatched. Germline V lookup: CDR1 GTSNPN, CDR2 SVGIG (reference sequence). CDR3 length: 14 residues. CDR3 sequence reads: CAWRREDNSYEQYF. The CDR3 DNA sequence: TGTGCCTGGAGACGGGAGGATAACTCCTACGAGCAGTACTTC.

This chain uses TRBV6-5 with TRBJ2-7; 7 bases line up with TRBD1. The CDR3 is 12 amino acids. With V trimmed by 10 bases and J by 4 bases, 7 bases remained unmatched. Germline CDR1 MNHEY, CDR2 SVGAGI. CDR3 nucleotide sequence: TGTGCCACCCGGACAGGCGGTTACGAGCAGTACTTC. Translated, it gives CATRTGGYEQYF.

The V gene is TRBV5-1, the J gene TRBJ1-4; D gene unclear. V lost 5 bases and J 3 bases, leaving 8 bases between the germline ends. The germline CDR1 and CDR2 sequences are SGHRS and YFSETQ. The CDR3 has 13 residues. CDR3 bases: TGCGCCAGCAGACCGGTGTCTAATGAAAAACTGTTTTTT. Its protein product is CASRPVSNEKLFF. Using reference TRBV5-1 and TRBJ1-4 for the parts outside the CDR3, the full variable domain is KAGVTQTPRYLIKTRGQQVTLSCSPISGHRSVSWYQQTPGQGLQFLFEYFSETQRNKGNFPGRFSGRQFSNSRSEMNVSTLELGDSALYLCASRPVSNEKLFFGSGTQLSVL.

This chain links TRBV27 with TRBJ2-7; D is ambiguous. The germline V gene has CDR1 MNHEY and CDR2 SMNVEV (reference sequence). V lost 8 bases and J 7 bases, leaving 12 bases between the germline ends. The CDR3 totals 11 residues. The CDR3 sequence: CASSSSREQYF. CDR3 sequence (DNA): TGTGCCAGCTCTTCATCTCGAGAGCAGTACTTC.

Written as DNA, the CDR3 is TGTGCCAGCAGCTTGGGGGATCCCACAGATACGCAGTATTTT. Translation: CASSLGDPTDTQYF. V usage is TRBV5-6 and J usage is TRBJ2-3; D not resolved. The CDR3 runs 14 residues. CDR1 and CDR2 (germline): SGHDT, YYEEEE. V was clipped by 0 bases and J by 2 bases, with 7 bases between them.

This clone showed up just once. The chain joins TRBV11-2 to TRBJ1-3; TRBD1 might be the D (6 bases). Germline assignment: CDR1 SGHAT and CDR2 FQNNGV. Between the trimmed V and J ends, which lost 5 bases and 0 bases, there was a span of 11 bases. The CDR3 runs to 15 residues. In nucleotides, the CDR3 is TGTGCCAGCAGCCCACCGGGGGCCTCTGGAAACACCATATATTTT. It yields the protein CASSPPGASGNTIYF. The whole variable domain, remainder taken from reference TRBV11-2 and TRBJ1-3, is EAGVAQSPRYKIIEKRQSVAFWCNPISGHATLYWYQQILGQGPKLLIQFQNNGVVDDSQLPKDRFSAERLKGVDSTLKIQPAKLEDSAVYLCASSPPGASGNTIYFGEGSWLTVV.

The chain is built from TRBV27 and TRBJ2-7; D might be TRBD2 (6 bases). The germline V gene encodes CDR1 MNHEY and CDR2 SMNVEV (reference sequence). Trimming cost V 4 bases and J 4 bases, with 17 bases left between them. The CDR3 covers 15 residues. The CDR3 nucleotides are TGTGCCAGCAGTTGGGGAGCCGGGACTTCTTACGAGCAGTACTTC. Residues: CASSWGAGTSYEQYF.

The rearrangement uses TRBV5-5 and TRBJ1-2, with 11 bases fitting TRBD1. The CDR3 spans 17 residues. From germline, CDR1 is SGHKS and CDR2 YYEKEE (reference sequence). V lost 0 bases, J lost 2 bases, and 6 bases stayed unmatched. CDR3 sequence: CASSLDWTGGLNYGYTF. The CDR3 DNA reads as TGTGCCAGCAGCTTGGATTGGACAGGGGGCTTAAACTATGGCTACACCTTC. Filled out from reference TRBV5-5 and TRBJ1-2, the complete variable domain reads DAGVTQSPTHLIKTRGQQVTLRCSPISGHKSVSWYQQVLGQGPQFIFQYYEKEERGRGNFPDRFSARQFPNYSSELNVNALLLGDSALYLCASSLDWTGGLNYGYTFGSGTRLTVV.

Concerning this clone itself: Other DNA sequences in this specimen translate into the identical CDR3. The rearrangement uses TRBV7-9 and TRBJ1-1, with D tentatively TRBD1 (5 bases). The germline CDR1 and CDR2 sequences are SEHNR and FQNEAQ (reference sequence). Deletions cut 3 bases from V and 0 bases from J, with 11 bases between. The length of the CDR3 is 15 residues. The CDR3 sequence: CASSLGQGVNTEAFF. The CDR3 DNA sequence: TGTGCCAGCAGCTTGGGGCAGGGTGTGAACACTGAAGCTTTCTTT.

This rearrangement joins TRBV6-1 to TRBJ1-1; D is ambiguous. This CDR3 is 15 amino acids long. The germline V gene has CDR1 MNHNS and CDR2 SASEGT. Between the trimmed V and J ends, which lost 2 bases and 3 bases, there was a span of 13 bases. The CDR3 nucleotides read TGTGCCAGCAGTGAACTAGCAGCCAGGTACACTGAAGCTTTCTTT. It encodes CASSELAARYTEAFF.

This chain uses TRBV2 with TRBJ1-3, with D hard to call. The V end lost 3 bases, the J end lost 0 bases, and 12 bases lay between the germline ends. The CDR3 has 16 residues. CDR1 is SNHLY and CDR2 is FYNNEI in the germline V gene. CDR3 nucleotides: TGTGCCAGCAGTGATTGGGTGCTGGACTCTGGAAACACCATATATTTT. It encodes CASSDWVLDSGNTIYF.

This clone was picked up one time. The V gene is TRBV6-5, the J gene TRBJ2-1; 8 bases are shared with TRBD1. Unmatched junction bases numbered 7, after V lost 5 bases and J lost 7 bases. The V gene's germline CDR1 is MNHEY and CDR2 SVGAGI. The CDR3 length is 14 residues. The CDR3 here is CASSLDRGYNEQFF. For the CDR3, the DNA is TGTGCCAGCAGTCTTGACAGGGGCTATAATGAGCAGTTCTTC.

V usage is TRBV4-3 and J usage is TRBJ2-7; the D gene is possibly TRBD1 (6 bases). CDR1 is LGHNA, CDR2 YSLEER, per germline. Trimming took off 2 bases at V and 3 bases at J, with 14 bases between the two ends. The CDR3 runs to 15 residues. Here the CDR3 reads CASSQTWLDSYEQYF. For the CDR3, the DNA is TGCGCCAGCAGCCAAACTTGGTTGGACAGCTACGAGCAGTACTTC.

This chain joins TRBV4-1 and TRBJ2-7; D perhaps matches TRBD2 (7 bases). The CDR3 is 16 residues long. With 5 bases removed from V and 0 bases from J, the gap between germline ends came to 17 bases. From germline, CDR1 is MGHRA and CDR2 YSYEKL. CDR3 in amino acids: CASSSRGTTVSYEQYF. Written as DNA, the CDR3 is TGCGCCAGCAGCTCTAGGGGGACTACCGTCTCCTACGAGCAGTACTTC.

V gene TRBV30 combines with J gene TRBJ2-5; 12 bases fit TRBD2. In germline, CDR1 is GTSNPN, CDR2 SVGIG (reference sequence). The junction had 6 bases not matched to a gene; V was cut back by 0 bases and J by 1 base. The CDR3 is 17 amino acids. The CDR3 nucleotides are TGTGCCTGGAGTGTACCTGGGACTAGCGGGTTCCAAGAGACCCAGTACTTC. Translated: CAWSVPGTSGFQETQYF.

The DNA for the CDR3 is TGTGCCAGCAGTCTACAGGGTTCGAACACTGAAGCTTTCTTT. Amino acids: CASSLQGSNTEAFF. V usage is TRBV6-5 and J usage is TRBJ1-1; tentative D call: TRBD1 (6 bases). The CDR3 spans 14 residues. Germline CDR1 and CDR2: MNHEY and SVGAGI. The V and J ends lost 5 bases and 1 base respectively, with 11 bases between them.

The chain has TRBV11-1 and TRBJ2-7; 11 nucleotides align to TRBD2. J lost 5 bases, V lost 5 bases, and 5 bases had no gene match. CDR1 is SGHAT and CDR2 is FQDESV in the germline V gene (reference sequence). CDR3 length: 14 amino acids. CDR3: CASSPGLAGHEQYF. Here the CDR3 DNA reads TGTGCCAGCAGCCCTGGACTAGCGGGCCACGAGCAGTACTTC. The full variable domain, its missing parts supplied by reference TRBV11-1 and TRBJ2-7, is EAEVAQSPRYKITEKSQAVAFWCDPISGHATLYWYRQILGQGPELLVQFQDESVVDDSQLPKDRFSAERLKGVDSTLKIQPAELGDSAMYLCASSPGLAGHEQYFGPGTRLTVT.